Following are 26 T cell receptor beta chains from one sample sequenced in a study of blood T cell repertoires in COVID-19. TCRdb's table, derived via immunoSEQ multiplex PCR, lists solely in-frame clones and lacks some. The sample includes 250,000 to 300,000 clones, approximately 91% of them seen just once. Input material: peripheral blood. The receptor set was obtained from a man aged 50-60 years with acute or convalescent COVID-19.

The J gene is TRBJ1-2, the V gene TRBV21-1; TRBD1 was called by the table and not checked on the DNA. TRBV21-1 is a known pseudogene. This CDR3 comprises 16 residues. The CDR3 nucleotides are TGTGCCAGCACCCAAAGCCGGTGGGACAAGGACTATGGCTACACCTTC. It encodes CASTQSRWDKDYGYTF.

The gene calls are TRBV18 and TRBJ2-1; D may be TRBD2 (5 bases). V was shortened by 3 bases and J by 5 bases, with 8 bases between the two germline ends. The CDR3 contains 13 residues. The germline CDR1 and CDR2 sequences are KGHSH and LQKENI. The CDR3 coding sequence is TGTGCCAGCTCACCGGCTAGCAACAATGAGCAGTTCTTC. It is translated as CASSPASNNEQFF.

The rearrangement uses TRBV7-3 and TRBJ2-7, with D possibly being TRBD1 (5 bases). The germline V gene has CDR1 SGHTA and CDR2 FQGTGA. Between the trimmed V and J ends, which lost 5 bases and 1 base, there was a span of 12 bases. This CDR3 region has 14 residues. In nucleotides, the CDR3 is TGTGCCAGCAGCCCGACAGCAAGATCCTACGAGCAGTACTTC. As protein: CASSPTARSYEQYF.

The chain recombines TRBV27 with TRBJ1-1; 8 positions agree with TRBD1. V was pared by 9 bases and J by 1 base, with 7 bases of the junction left unmatched. There are 14 residues in the CDR3. Per the germline V gene, CDR1 is MNHEY and CDR2 is SMNVEV (reference sequence). CDR3 region: CASKTGDWNTEAFF. The CDR3 DNA reads TGTGCCAGTAAGACAGGGGACTGGAACACTGAAGCTTTCTTT.

The chain carries TRBV7-2 and TRBJ1-5; a possible D gene is TRBD1 (6 bases). Trimming cost V 1 base and J 4 bases, with 11 bases left between them. This CDR3 comprises 15 residues. Germline V CDR1 and CDR2: SGHTA, FQGNSA. In DNA form, the CDR3 reads TGTGCCAGCAGCTTAGTCGGACAGCCTAATCAGCCCCAGCATTTT. As protein: CASSLVGQPNQPQHF.

The rearrangement uses TRBV6-6 and TRBJ1-1; D is ambiguous. Deletions cut 9 bases from V and 4 bases from J, with 24 bases between. CDR3 length: 16 amino acids. Germline V gene lookup returns CDR1 MNHNY and CDR2 SVGAGI (reference sequence). CDR3 in DNA: TGTGCCAGTAGCTACCGGGATCAAGGGCAGGCCACTGAAGCTTTCTTT. As protein: CASSYRDQGQATEAFF.

The chain has TRBV18 and TRBJ1-6; TRBD1 aligns across 8 bases. Germline V lookup: CDR1 KGHSH, CDR2 LQKENI. This CDR3 has 14 amino acids. Trimming took 5 bases from V and 6 from J; bases not matched to a gene: 3. CDR3 DNA sequence: TGTGCCAGCTCAGCCGGACAGGGTAATTCACCCCTCCACTTT. This encodes CASSAGQGNSPLHF.

This sequence joins TRBV5-1 and TRBJ2-7; 11 nucleotides line up with TRBD1. The CDR3 is 15 residues long. CDR1 and CDR2 (germline): SGHRS, YFSETQ. J lost 7 bases, V lost 0 bases, and 6 bases had no gene match. The CDR3, as DNA: TGCGCCAGCAGCTTGGGTGGACAGGGGGCGCGAGAGCAGTACTTC. It yields the protein CASSLGGQGAREQYF.

The rearrangement links TRBV3-1 (or the pseudogene TRBV3-2) to TRBJ1-6; unclear D gene. The V and J ends lost 1 base and 7 bases respectively, with 11 bases between them. Germline-derived CDR1 and CDR2 are LGHDT and YNNKEL (reference sequence). This CDR3 is built from 15 residues. The chain's CDR3 is CASSQGLAQNSPLHF. The CDR3 DNA reads TGTGCCAGCAGCCAAGGTCTAGCCCAAAATTCACCCCTCCACTTT.

V gene TRBV18 combines with J gene TRBJ1-1; possibly TRBD1 for D (5 bases). Germline-derived CDR1 and CDR2 are KGHSH and LQKENI. This CDR3 has 13 residues. V lost 4 bases to trimming and J lost 6 bases, with 12 bases between them. The CDR3 loop reads CASSRQGTAEAFF. The CDR3 coding sequence is TGTGCCAGCTCACGCCAGGGAACCGCTGAAGCTTTCTTT.

The J gene is TRBJ1-4, the V gene TRBV5-1; D is possibly TRBD1 (5 bases). Trimming shortened V by 4 bases and J by 0 bases, and 13 bases separated the two germline ends. Germline V CDR1 and CDR2: SGHRS, YFSETQ. The CDR3 runs 16 residues. The chain's CDR3 is CASSPGVSSTNEKLFF. The CDR3 nucleotides are TGCGCCAGCAGCCCGGGGGTGTCATCAACTAATGAAAAACTGTTTTTT.

The genes are TRBV30 and TRBJ1-1; maybe TRBD1 (6 bases). The germline CDR1 and CDR2 sequences are GTSNPN and SVGIG (reference sequence). Trimming took 7 bases from V and 3 from J, leaving 15 bases between them. The CDR3 runs 13 residues. CDR3 in DNA: TGTGCCTTCACCAGGGGAACATACACTGAAGCTTTCTTT. It specifies CAFTRGTYTEAFF. The full variable domain, rest sourced from reference TRBV30 and TRBJ1-1, is SQTIHQWPATLVQPVGSPLSLECTVEGTSNPNLYWYRQAAGRGLQLLFYSVGIGQISSEVPQNLSASRPQDRQFILSSKKLLLSDSGFYLCAFTRGTYTEAFFGQGTRLTVV.

The chain couples TRBV7-9 to TRBJ1-1; 10 nucleotides align to TRBD1. The V segment lost 6 bases and the J segment 3 bases; nucleotides outside the gene matches: 4. This CDR3 comprises 14 residues. CDR1 is SEHNR and CDR2 is FQNEAQ in the germline V gene (reference sequence). Written as DNA, the CDR3 is TGTGCCAGCAGTTTGGACAGGGGGGACACTGAAGCTTTCTTT. It codes for CASSLDRGDTEAFF.

The J gene is TRBJ1-2, the V gene TRBV21-1. TRBV21-1 is an annotated pseudogene. The CDR3 has 12 amino acids. DNA of the CDR3: TGTGCCAGCAGCAACGCTAACTATGGCTACACCTTC. Translating it yields CASSNANYGYTF.

V and J are TRBV19 and TRBJ1-2; D gene unclear. CDR1 is LNHDA, CDR2 SQIVND, per germline (reference sequence). The CDR3 is 13 residues long. V was clipped by 3 bases and J by 6 bases, with 11 bases between them. The CDR3 coding sequence is TGTGCCAGTAGTATCGCGGTCACGGATGGCTACACCTTC. Its translation: CASSIAVTDGYTF.

This clone has a single count. This chain links TRBV30 with TRBJ1-1, with 10 positions matching TRBD1. The CDR3 sequence is 13 residues long. V trimming: 0 bases; J trimming: 11 bases; junction bases outside the gene matches: 6. CDR1 is GTSNPN and CDR2 is SVGIG in the germline V gene (reference sequence). The CDR3, as DNA: TGTGCCTGGAGTGTTGGACAGGGGGTACCGGCTTTCTTT. This codes for CAWSVGQGVPAFF.

The chain combines TRBV4-2 with TRBJ2-1; 11 positions match TRBD2. The germline CDR1 and CDR2 sequences are LGHNA and YNFKEQ. This CDR3 is built from 16 residues. J lost 8 bases, V lost 2 bases, and 8 bases had no gene match. The CDR3 sequence: CASSQTYSGGAYEQFF. CDR3 coding DNA: TGTGCCAGCAGCCAAACCTATAGCGGGGGGGCCTATGAGCAGTTCTTC.

The rearrangement uses TRBV19 and TRBJ1-1; TRBD1 might be the D (5 bases). The CDR3 runs 14 residues. CDR1 and CDR2 from the germline V gene are LNHDA and SQIVND (reference sequence). Trimming stripped 0 bases from V and 3 bases from J, with 8 bases between. Here the CDR3 reads CASSIEWGHTEAFF. DNA for the CDR3: TGTGCCAGTAGTATAGAGTGGGGCCACACTGAAGCTTTCTTT.

This chain connects TRBV6-2 or TRBV6-3 to TRBJ2-3; D gene unclear. The V gene's germline CDR1 is MNHEY and CDR2 SVGEGT. V shed 4 bases and J shed 6 bases, with 14 bases lying between them. CDR3 length: 14 amino acids. CDR3 region: CASSFPKWSDTQYF. CDR3 in DNA: TGTGCCAGCAGTTTTCCCAAGTGGAGTGATACGCAGTATTTT.

This clone was recorded a few times. The chain couples TRBV9 to TRBJ2-7, with D hard to call. The CDR3 is 14 amino acids. V dropped 3 bases and J dropped 2 bases, with 12 bases sitting between them. Germline lookup yields CDR1 SGDLS and CDR2 YYNGEE. In nucleotides, the CDR3 is TGTGCCAGCAGCGGCCCGGGTGGTACCTACGAGCAGTACTTC. Translated: CASSGPGGTYEQYF.

This chain links TRBV5-1 with TRBJ2-5; no clear D. V was shortened by 5 bases and J by 5 bases, with 16 bases between the two germline ends. CDR1 is SGHRS and CDR2 is YFSETQ in the germline V gene. The CDR3 length is 14 residues. The CDR3 DNA reads TGCGCCAGCAGTTCCCCCCGCCTCCAGGAGACCCAGTACTTC. Protein sequence: CASSSPRLQETQYF.

V gene TRBV3-1 (or the pseudogene TRBV3-2) combines with J gene TRBJ2-5, with D possibly matching TRBD2 (6 bases). V lost 1 base to trimming and J lost 12 bases, with 12 bases between them. Germline-derived CDR1 and CDR2 are LGHDT and YNNKEL (reference sequence). CDR3 length: 12 residues. The CDR3 region is CASSQGATREYF. CDR3 coding DNA: TGTGCCAGCAGCCAAGGGGCGACTAGGGAGTACTTC.

The V call is TRBV25-1, the J call TRBJ1-2; TRBD1 might be the D (5 bases). This CDR3 is built from 14 residues. Germline V gene sequence: CDR1 MGHDK, CDR2 SYGVNS. Deletions cut 2 bases from V and 6 bases from J, with 13 bases between. The CDR3 DNA reads TGTGCCAGCAGTGAAGTAGGGGAGGCGAATGGCTACACCTTC. Amino acids: CASSEVGEANGYTF.

A single count supports this clone. The V and J genes are TRBV11-3 and TRBJ2-3; no reliable D call. This CDR3 contains 13 residues. The germline V gene encodes CDR1 SGHNT and CDR2 YENEEA. Trimming shortened V by 5 bases and J by 6 bases, and 12 bases separated the two germline ends. The CDR3, as DNA: TGTGCCAGCAGCACACAAAGATGGGATACGCAGTATTTT. Protein: CASSTQRWDTQYF.

This rearrangement joins TRBV3-1 (or the pseudogene TRBV3-2) to TRBJ2-7; D is uncertain. Germline values: CDR1 LGHDT, CDR2 YNNKEL (reference sequence). The CDR3 totals 13 residues. V was shortened by 1 base and J by 6 bases, with 10 bases between the two germline ends. The CDR3 DNA follows: TGTGCCAGCAGCCAAGTACAAGCGTTCGAGCAGTACTTC. Translating it yields CASSQVQAFEQYF.

The chain carries TRBV15 and TRBJ1-2, with a possible D match to TRBD1 (6 bases). This CDR3 has 15 amino acids. The germline V and J ends were trimmed by 0 bases and 8 bases, with 16 bases remaining between them. Germline CDR1 is LNHNV and CDR2 is YYDKDF (reference sequence). This CDR3 reads CATSRDLRQGLGYTF. The CDR3, as DNA: TGTGCCACCAGCAGAGATTTGCGGCAGGGGCTCGGCTACACCTTC.